Shown below are 5 T cell receptor beta chains from a single sample sequenced in a study of T-cell reconstitution after alpha-beta-depleted transplantation in children. During its preparation, the TCRbeta library received unique molecular identifiers. MiXCR was run by TCRdb on the PCR reads, yielding one entry per CDR3 protein. The sample holds around 93,000 distinct CDR3 sequences, approximately 9.2% seen once. This sample comprised PBMCs from the stem cell graft donor, obtained from the stem cell graft. The receptors shown here come from a human donor who donated a stem cell graft to a child with congenital amegakaryocytic thrombocytopenia.

This clonotype was detected ten times or more. The CDR3 loop reads CATSQGTNTEAFF. The CDR3, as DNA: TGTGCCACCAGTCAGGGAACGAACACTGAAGCTTTCTTT. The J gene is TRBJ1-1, the V gene TRBV15; D possibly corresponds to TRBD1 (5 bases). This CDR3 comprises 13 residues. Trimming left V 6 bases short and J 1 base short, with 9 bases between. Germline-derived CDR1 and CDR2 are LNHNV and YYDKDF (reference sequence).

The table lists this clonotype with many counts. The genes are TRBV6-1 and TRBJ1-1; perhaps TRBD1 as D (6 bases). Germline values: CDR1 MNHNS, CDR2 SASEGT. The V and J ends lost 10 bases and 2 bases respectively, with 23 bases between them. CDR3 length: 16 amino acids. The CDR3 DNA follows: TGTGCCACCCGAGTATCCGAGGAGGGGGATAACACTGAAGCTTTCTTT. This encodes CATRVSEEGDNTEAFF.

This clonotype showed up many times. The chain is built from TRBV7-2 and TRBJ2-5; D uncertain. The germline CDR1 and CDR2 sequences are SGHTA and FQGNSA. The ends were cut back, 6 bases at V and 2 bases at J, with 13 bases in the middle. This CDR3 is 14 amino acids long. CDR3 nucleotide sequence: TGTGCCAGCAGTTCCCCCCCCATTCAAGAGACCCAGTACTTC. This sequence encodes CASSSPPIQETQYF.

This clonotype appeared a few times. The chain couples TRBV3-1 to TRBJ1-2; weak D call: TRBD1 (5 bases). Deletions cut 1 base from V and 6 bases from J, with 12 bases between. Germline CDR1 LGHDT, CDR2 YNNKEL (reference sequence). This CDR3 has 14 residues. CDR3 sequence reads: CASSQGGGSHGYTF. For the CDR3, the DNA is TGTGCCAGCAGCCAAGGTGGGGGAAGCCATGGCTACACCTTC. The full variable domain, its missing parts supplied by reference TRBV3-1 and TRBJ1-2, is DTAVSQTPKYLVTQMGNDKSIKCEQNLGHDTMYWYKQDSKKFLKIMFSYNNKELIINETVPNRFSPKSPDKAHLNLHINSLELGDSAVYFCASSQGGGSHGYTFGSGTRLTVV.

This clonotype was counted at least ten times. This rearrangement joins TRBV3-1 to TRBJ2-7; perhaps TRBD1 as D (5 bases). This CDR3 is built from 13 residues. Germline V CDR1 and CDR2: LGHDT, YNNKEL (reference sequence). The V end lost 7 bases, the J end lost 11 bases, and 21 bases lay between the germline ends. CDR3 residues: CASTPSYRFREYF. CDR3 nucleotide sequence: TGTGCCAGCACGCCATCATACAGGTTTAGGGAGTACTTC.